Below are 4 T cell receptor beta chains sequenced from a single sample in a study of blood T cell repertoires in COVID-19. Generated by immunoSEQ multiplex PCR, the TCRdb table keeps only in-frame clones and is missing some. Of roughly 260,000 clones in the sample, about 90% were seen once. The sequenced material came from PBMCs or T cells enriched from blood (not recorded which). These receptors were taken from a woman in her late teens or twenties who had recovered from COVID-19.

The chain carries TRBV28 and TRBJ2-7; D possibly corresponds to TRBD2 (6 bases). This CDR3 is built from 14 residues. Germline V gene lookup returns CDR1 MDHEN and CDR2 SYDVKM. Trimming removed 6 bases at V and 3 bases at J, with 15 bases between. CDR3 sequence reads: CASRDRDGGYEQYF. In DNA, the CDR3 is TGTGCCAGCAGGGATAGGGACGGGGGCTACGAGCAGTACTTC.

The sample holds one count of this clone. This chain's CDR3 is CASSGLTGGLEKLFF. The DNA of the CDR3 is TGTGCCAGCAGCGGACTGACAGGGGGCTTGGAAAAACTGTTTTTT. The chain has TRBV9 and TRBJ1-4, with 10 nucleotides matching TRBD1. The CDR3 sequence is 15 residues long. The germline CDR1 and CDR2 sequences are SGDLS and YYNGEE. V shed 3 bases and J 8 bases; nucleotides not matched to a gene: 7.

V and J are TRBV7-3 and TRBJ2-1; 7 bases are a match to TRBD2. CDR1 and CDR2 (germline): SGHTA, FQGTGA. The CDR3 consists of 15 residues. Trimming at V came to 2 bases and at J to 0 bases, leaving 1 base not matched to a gene. This CDR3 reads CASSLSSGSYNEQFF. In DNA, the CDR3 is TGTGCCAGCAGCTTATCTAGCGGCTCCTACAATGAGCAGTTCTTC.

This clone was counted a single time. This rearrangement joins TRBV27 to TRBJ2-3; D is possibly TRBD1 (5 bases). Trimming cost V 0 bases and J 0 bases, with 7 bases left between them. The germline gives CDR1 MNHEY, CDR2 SMNVEV (reference sequence). The CDR3 is 15 residues long. The CDR3 nucleotides are TGTGCCAGCAGTTTATCAGGGGCTAGCACAGATACGCAGTATTTT. Amino acids: CASSLSGASTDTQYF.